These 7 T cell receptor beta chains were all obtained from the same sample, sequenced in a study of T cells in Graves' hyperthyroidism and ophthalmopathy (dated by TCRdb to the late 2010s). Library preparation used multiplex PCR. This sample was sequenced with an Illumina HiSeq 2000. The TCR beta CDR3 regions were amplified from the RNA transcripts. A first-round RT-PCR of the TCR CDR3 used the HTBI primer set with the Qiagen OneStep RT-PCR kit. Clones were called with MiXCR by TCRdb after fastp trimmed the public reads at Q25, and only in-frame beta chains were retained. CDR3 protein duplicates are merged, each entry listing the most common genes and DNA. Recorded for this sample are 300,000 to 400,000 distinct CDR3 sequences; around a sixth of them occurred a single time. Around 54% of the sample is held by the ten biggest clonotypes. Sequencing was carried out using blood. The receptors originated from a woman aged 50 to 60 with Graves' hyperthyroidism.

V and J are TRBV27 and TRBJ1-1; possible D gene TRBD1, 5 bases. Per germline, CDR1 MNHEY and CDR2 SMNVEV (reference sequence). The V gene lost 0 bases and the J gene lost 5 bases, with 13 bases spanning the gap. The CDR3 is 15 residues long. CDR3 region: CASSLSRVLGTEAFF. In nucleotides, the CDR3 is TGTGCCAGCAGTTTATCCAGGGTTCTAGGGACTGAAGCTTTCTTT.

The V call is TRBV28, the J call TRBJ1-2; D call uncertain. Germline V gives CDR1 MDHEN, CDR2 SYDVKM. This CDR3 contains 15 residues. The V end lost 2 bases, the J end lost 0 bases, and 10 bases lay between the germline ends. CDR3 sequence reads: CASSLITASNYGYTF. CDR3 in DNA: TGTGCCAGCAGTTTAATAACAGCGTCTAACTATGGCTACACCTTC.

To note about this clonotype: This may come from a read error, since a much larger clone is one base off. The chain has TRBV5-1 and TRBJ2-2; D is tentatively TRBD1 or TRBD2 (5 bases each). Germline V gene sequence: CDR1 SGHRS, CDR2 YFSETQ. The CDR3 has 15 amino acids. This CDR3 is CASSLRGASTGELVF. The DNA for the CDR3 is TGCGCCAGCAGCTTGAGGGGCGCGAGCACCGGGGAGCTGGTTTTT.

The chain has TRBV27 and TRBJ2-3; D may be TRBD2 (6 bases). CDR1 and CDR2 from the germline V gene are MNHEY and SMNVEV (reference sequence). Trimming took off 6 bases at V and 2 bases at J, with 18 bases between the two ends. The CDR3 length is 16 residues. CDR3 sequence: CASSPRESGLTDTQYF. The CDR3 bases are TGTGCCAGCAGCCCCAGGGAGAGCGGGCTCACAGATACGCAGTATTTT.

This clonotype was counted ten times or more. The chain joins TRBV30 to TRBJ2-1; D is perhaps TRBD2 (5 bases). CDR1 is GTSNPN and CDR2 is SVGIG in the germline V gene (reference sequence). This CDR3 has 14 amino acids. Trimming stripped 4 bases from V and 5 bases from J, with 15 bases between. CDR3 region: CAWTKGEPNNEQFF. CDR3 DNA sequence: TGTGCCTGGACGAAGGGAGAGCCAAACAATGAGCAGTTCTTC.

This clonotype was counted at least ten times. The J gene is TRBJ1-1, the V gene TRBV5-1; D not resolved. Germline V gives CDR1 SGHRS, CDR2 YFSETQ. The CDR3 runs 14 residues. Trimming took 0 bases from V and 2 from J, leaving 8 bases between them. The CDR3 here is CASSLVSENTEAFF. DNA for the CDR3: TGCGCCAGCAGCTTGGTGTCGGAAAACACTGAAGCTTTCTTT.

The chain carries TRBV6-1 and TRBJ1-3; tentative D call: TRBD1 (5 bases). V was pared by 7 bases and J by 3 bases, with 13 bases between. This CDR3 comprises 14 residues. CDR1 is MNHNS and CDR2 is SASEGT in the germline V gene. In DNA form, the CDR3 reads TGTGCCAGCAAGAAGGGGATGGTTGGAAACACCATATATTTT. This sequence encodes CASKKGMVGNTIYF.